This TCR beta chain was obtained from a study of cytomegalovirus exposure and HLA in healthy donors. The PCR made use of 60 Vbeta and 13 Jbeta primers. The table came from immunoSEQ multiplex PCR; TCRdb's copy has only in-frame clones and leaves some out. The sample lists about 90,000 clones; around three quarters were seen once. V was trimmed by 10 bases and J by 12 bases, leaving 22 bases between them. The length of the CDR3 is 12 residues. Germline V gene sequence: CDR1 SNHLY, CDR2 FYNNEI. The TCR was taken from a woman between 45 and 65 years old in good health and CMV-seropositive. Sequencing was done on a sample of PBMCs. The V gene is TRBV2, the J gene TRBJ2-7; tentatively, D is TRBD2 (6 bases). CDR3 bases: TGTGCCACCCACGGGGAGGTCAAAGCTGTGTACTTC. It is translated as CATHGEVKAVYF.